This paragraph covers one T cell receptor beta chain sequence. The antigen is unknown. This specimen belongs to a study of T-cell memory formation after mild COVID-19. Study conclusions and caveats: Cross-reactive memory appears to have joined, as suggested by some responding clones showing up in pre-infection memory.

Using its own MiXCR run on the 5' RACE reads, TCRdb lists one record per CDR3 protein. The sample lists 350,000 to 500,000 distinct CDR3 sequences; more than 15% were seen once. The sequence was collected from a man aged 18 to 30 who had mild COVID-19 (a few samples of this study predate the infection). Cell type and time point are not known. The specimen was PBMCs or a T cell subset sorted from them (not recorded which).

CDR3 DNA sequence: TGTGCCAGCAGCCGGAGGGAAGGGACTCTGGGAAACACCATATATTTT. This encodes CASSRREGTLGNTIYF. J is TRBJ1-3 and V is TRBV7-2; a weak D match, TRBD1 (5 bases). The V and J ends lost 5 bases and 4 bases respectively, with 18 bases between them. Germline values: CDR1 SGHTA, CDR2 FQGNSA. The CDR3 spans 16 residues.